A selection of T cell receptor beta chains follows, all from one sample in a study of graft-versus-host responses after intestinal transplantation. Their cognate antigens are unknown. Generated by immunoSEQ multiplex PCR, the TCRdb table keeps only in-frame clones and is missing some. The sample has 140,000 or so clones, nearly 95% seen once; the top ten hold around 0.19%. This sample comprised unstimulated CD4+ T cells sorted from spleen or lymph node cells, obtained before intestinal transplant. The receptors derive from a human donor who received an intestinal transplant. Each CDR3 is given with its conserved first and last residue.

CASSLGTAYEQYF	TRBV7-7	TRBJ2-7
CASSGSPNLAKNIQYF	TRBV9	TRBJ2-4
CASSWSSGGYNEQFF	TRBV6-5	TRBJ2-1
CASSPGTGGQETQYF	TRBV18	TRBJ2-5
CASSPRAGDYEQYF	TRBV18	TRBJ2-7
CASSWEGTSSYEQYF	TRBV11-2	TRBJ2-7
CASSQGVKGRLNQPQHF	TRBV4-1	TRBJ1-5
CAISERGQGAYEQYF	TRBV10-3	TRBJ2-7
CASSFGTGLNYGYTF	TRBV5-1	TRBJ1-2
CAIRDKSYEQYF	TRBV10-3	TRBJ2-7
CASSLGGRFGEAFF	TRBV7-2	TRBJ1-1
CASSSRQTEVANTGELFF	TRBV7-9	TRBJ2-2
CASSLGDRAYEQYF	TRBV27	TRBJ2-7
CASSLEQGGYNSPLHF	TRBV7-9	TRBJ1-6
CASSVGQGGEQFF	TRBV9	TRBJ2-1
CASTLNYEQYF	TRBV28	TRBJ2-7
CASSLDRGFTDTQYF	TRBV5-4	TRBJ2-3
CASSSEGAGTDTQYF	TRBV18	TRBJ2-3
CAWSVLQGSSPLHF	TRBV30	TRBJ1-6
CASSYRQGARNTIYF	TRBV6-6	TRBJ1-3
CASSQAGGRSYEQYF	TRBV7-3	TRBJ2-7
CASGLAGWSGELFF	TRBV19	TRBJ2-2
CASSFGFPSTEAFF	TRBV6-5	TRBJ1-1
CASSLQGIQETQYF	TRBV6-5	TRBJ2-5
CASGAGGTGELFF	TRBV19	TRBJ2-2
CASSPRRTGGGEQYF	TRBV19	TRBJ2-7
CASSVDGGTNEKLFF	TRBV9	TRBJ1-4
CAWSPTLPGPRVMNTEAFF	TRBV30	TRBJ1-1
CAWSVPPKNIQYF	TRBV30	TRBJ2-4
CASSPTQETQYF	TRBV18	TRBJ2-5
CLKGQGAEGYTF	TRBV28	TRBJ1-2
CASSLASRESGNTIYF	TRBV7-2	TRBJ1-3
CASSPLAVASGTGEQYF	TRBV18	TRBJ2-7
CASSPRVAGGRDTQYF	TRBV5-4	TRBJ2-3
CASSRTGPSTDTQYF	TRBV27	TRBJ2-3
CASSPRTGPFYGYTF	TRBV28	TRBJ1-2
CASSFLGYGYTF	TRBV28	TRBJ1-2
CASSVAVNTEAFF	TRBV9	TRBJ1-1
CASSGIRQGTRDEQFF	TRBV5-4	TRBJ2-1
CASSQKIGWSSSSEQYF	TRBV7-2	TRBJ2-7
CASSQGRDTEAFF	TRBV6-1	TRBJ1-1
CASSLDGRHYNEQFF	TRBV7-3	TRBJ2-1
CASSSAFSGGTDTQYF	TRBV7-9	TRBJ2-3
CAISNWTGRAGALHEQYF	TRBV10-3	TRBJ2-7
CASSLGWSSYEQYF	TRBV5-6	TRBJ2-7
CASSTRGQGSSYEQYF	TRBV19	TRBJ2-7
CASSNYLLANQGGGNVLTF	TRBV18	TRBJ2-6
CASSLQRNTEAFF	TRBV6-1	TRBJ1-1
CASSANLAGGGDTQYF	TRBV7-3	TRBJ2-3
CASSVTQGGSYNEQFF	TRBV9	TRBJ2-1
CASSLGTGAPTDTQYF	TRBV5-8	TRBJ2-3
CASSSRQGNGELFF	TRBV7-2	TRBJ2-2
CASSPPVSYEQYF	TRBV28	TRBJ2-7